The entry below gives a single T cell receptor (beta chain) sequence along with its context. The sample originates from a study of chemoradiotherapy in HPV16-positive cancers. This CDR3 is built from 18 residues. Profiled with immunoSEQ multiplex PCR; TCRdb holds only in-frame clones, not every one. The table lists fewer than 25,000 clones, around 73% of them singletons. This material was acquired from a patient who underwent chemoradiotherapy. The sequence derives from a human donor with HPV-associated anogenital cancer. The chain uses TRBV21-1 and TRBJ2-1; TRBD2 was called by the table and not checked on the DNA. TRBV21-1 is flagged as a pseudogene. The CDR3 DNA follows: TGTGCCAGCAGCAAAGAGCGAGTAGTCCCGGACTCCTACAATGAGCAGTTCTTC. This sequence encodes CASSKERVVPDSYNEQFF.